Each of the 8 T cell receptor beta chains below was sequenced from the same sample in a study of blood T cell repertoires in COVID-19. Profiling relied on immunoSEQ multiplex PCR, and the TCRdb table lists in-frame clones only, not all of them. The repertoire holds under 80,000 clones, 70% to 90% seen once, with 6.5% to 7.5% in the top ten. Sequences were obtained from peripheral blood. Source of these receptors: a woman of 80 years or more with active COVID-19.

This clone showed up just once. The V gene is TRBV9, the J gene TRBJ2-3, with 10 bases identical to TRBD1. Germline V gives CDR1 SGDLS, CDR2 YYNGEE. Trimming cost V 3 bases and J 1 base; bases outside gene matches: 5. The CDR3 covers 16 residues. The chain's CDR3 is CASSEETGGGTDTQYF. The CDR3 nucleotides read TGTGCCAGCAGCGAGGAGACAGGGGGCGGCACAGATACGCAGTATTTT.

The CDR3 loop is CASSLSPGGGGEQFF. CDR3 bases: TGTGCCAGCAGCTTATCCCCCGGTGGGGGGGGTGAGCAGTTCTTC. The V and J genes are TRBV11-3 and TRBJ2-1; 7 bases are a match to TRBD2. The germline gives CDR1 SGHNT, CDR2 YENEEA. The CDR3 totals 15 residues. The trim removed 2 bases at V and 9 bases at J, leaving 10 bases unmatched.

The chain couples TRBV15 to TRBJ2-5; 7 nucleotides agree with TRBD1. The germline CDR1 and CDR2 sequences are LNHNV and YYDKDF (reference sequence). The trim removed 1 base at V and 5 bases at J, leaving 7 bases unmatched. The CDR3 loop spans 15 amino acids. This chain's CDR3 is CATSRGDRVGETQYF. The CDR3 DNA follows: TGTGCCACCAGCAGAGGAGACAGGGTAGGGGAGACCCAGTACTTC.

The V gene is TRBV2, the J gene TRBJ2-5; a weak D match, TRBD2 (5 bases). Trimming removed 10 bases at V and 0 bases at J, with 15 bases between. The germline V gene encodes CDR1 SNHLY and CDR2 FYNNEI. The CDR3 consists of 14 residues. CDR3 sequence (DNA): TGTGCCATCCAGAGGGATTCTGACCAAGAGACCCAGTACTTC. It codes for CAIQRDSDQETQYF.

The J gene is TRBJ2-7, the V gene TRBV2; D perhaps matches TRBD2 (6 bases). The CDR3 totals 16 residues. The V and J ends lost 2 bases and 7 bases respectively, with 21 bases between them. Germline V gives CDR1 SNHLY, CDR2 FYNNEI. The CDR3 reads CASSETPPGLPREQYF. DNA of the CDR3: TGTGCCAGCAGTGAAACTCCCCCGGGACTCCCGAGGGAGCAGTACTTC. The variable domain in full, with the rest retrieved from reference TRBV2 and TRBJ2-7, is EPEVTQTPSHQVTQMGQEVILRCVPISNHLYFYWYRQILGQKVEFLVSFYNNEISEKSEIFDDQFSVERPDGSNFTLKIRSTKLEDSAMYFCASSETPPGLPREQYFGPGTRLTVT.

This clone was counted a single time. The V gene is TRBV10-3, the J gene TRBJ2-7, with D perhaps TRBD2 (5 bases). The CDR3 totals 14 residues. Germline CDR1 is ENHRY and CDR2 is SYGVKD. Trimming took 7 bases from V and 0 from J, leaving 13 bases between them. CDR3 nucleotide sequence: TGTGCCATCACATGGGGAGCTGGCTCCTACGAGCAGTACTTC. Its protein product is CAITWGAGSYEQYF.

The chain has TRBV27 and TRBJ1-4; TRBD1 agrees at 9 bases. The CDR3 has 15 amino acids. Germline CDR1 is MNHEY and CDR2 is SMNVEV (reference sequence). V shed 7 bases, J shed 8 bases, and the junction held 11 bases outside the gene matches. Here the CDR3 reads CASKIQGAGREKLFF. Written as DNA, the CDR3 is TGTGCCAGCAAGATACAGGGGGCAGGAAGAGAAAAACTGTTTTTT.

This chain links TRBV5-5 with TRBJ2-1, with 9 bases fitting TRBD1. The CDR3 contains 15 residues. With 2 bases clipped from V and 7 bases from J, the junction kept 7 bases outside the gene matches. Germline lookup yields CDR1 SGHKS and CDR2 YYEKEE (reference sequence). The CDR3: CASSFLGTGSNEQFF. The CDR3 coding sequence is TGTGCCAGCAGCTTCCTCGGGACAGGGTCAAATGAGCAGTTCTTC.